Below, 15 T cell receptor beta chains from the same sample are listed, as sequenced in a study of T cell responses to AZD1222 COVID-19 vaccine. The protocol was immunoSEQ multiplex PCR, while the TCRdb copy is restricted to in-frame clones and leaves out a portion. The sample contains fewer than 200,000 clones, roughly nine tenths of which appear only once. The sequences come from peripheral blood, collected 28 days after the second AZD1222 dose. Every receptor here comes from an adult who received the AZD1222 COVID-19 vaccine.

CDR3 region: CASSQEGQPYNEQFF. CDR3 in DNA: TGTGCCAGCAGCCAAGAAGGACAGCCCTACAATGAGCAGTTCTTC. J is TRBJ2-1 and V is TRBV3-1 (or the pseudogene TRBV3-2); a possible D gene is TRBD1 (6 bases). The V and J ends lost 0 bases and 2 bases respectively, with 8 bases between them. CDR3 size: 15 residues. Germline CDR1 LGHDT, CDR2 YNNKEL (reference sequence).

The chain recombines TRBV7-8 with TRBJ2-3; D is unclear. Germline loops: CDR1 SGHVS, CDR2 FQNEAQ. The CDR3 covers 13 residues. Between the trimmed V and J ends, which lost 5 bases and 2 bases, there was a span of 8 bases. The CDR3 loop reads CASSRRDTDTQYF. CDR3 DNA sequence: TGTGCCAGCAGCCGAAGGGACACAGATACGCAGTATTTT.

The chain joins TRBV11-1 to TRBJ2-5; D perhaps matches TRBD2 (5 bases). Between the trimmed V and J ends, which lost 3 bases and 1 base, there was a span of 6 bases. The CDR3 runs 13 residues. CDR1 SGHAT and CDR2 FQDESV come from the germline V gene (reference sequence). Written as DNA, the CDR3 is TGTGCCAGCAGCTTCCGGGGCCAAGAGACCCAGTACTTC. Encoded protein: CASSFRGQETQYF. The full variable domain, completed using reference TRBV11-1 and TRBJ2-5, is EAEVAQSPRYKITEKSQAVAFWCDPISGHATLYWYRQILGQGPELLVQFQDESVVDDSQLPKDRFSAERLKGVDSTLKIQPAELGDSAMYLCASSFRGQETQYFGPGTRLLVL.

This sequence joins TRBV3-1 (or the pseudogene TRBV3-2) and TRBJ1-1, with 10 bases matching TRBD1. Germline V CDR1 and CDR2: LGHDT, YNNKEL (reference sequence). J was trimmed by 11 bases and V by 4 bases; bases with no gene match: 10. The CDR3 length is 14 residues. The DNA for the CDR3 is TGTGCCAGCAGCCCCCGGGACAGGGGCCAGGGCGCTTTCTTT. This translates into CASSPRDRGQGAFF.

The CDR3 bases are TGTGCCAGCAGTTACTCGATGAGGGAGGGGGCTTTCTTT. Translating it yields CASSYSMREGAFF. This chain joins TRBV6-5 and TRBJ1-1; D possibly corresponds to TRBD1 (5 bases). CDR1 and CDR2 from the germline V gene are MNHEY and SVGAGI. The CDR3 runs to 13 residues. The ends were cut back, 0 bases at V and 11 bases at J, with 13 bases in the middle.

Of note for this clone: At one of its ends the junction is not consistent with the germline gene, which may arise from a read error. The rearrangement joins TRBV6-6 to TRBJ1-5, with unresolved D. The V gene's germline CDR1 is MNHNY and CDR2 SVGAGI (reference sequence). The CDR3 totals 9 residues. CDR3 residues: CASSQPQHF. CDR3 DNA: TGTGCCAGCAGTCAGCCCCAGCATTTT.

CDR3 protein: CASSPDRVPRNEQFF. The CDR3 DNA follows: TGTGCCAGCAGCCCGGACAGGGTTCCTCGCAATGAGCAGTTCTTC. The J gene is TRBJ2-1, the V gene TRBV7-3; 8 nucleotides align to TRBD1. V shed 5 bases and J 6 bases; nucleotides not matched to a gene: 9. Looked up from germline, CDR1 is SGHTA and CDR2 is FQGTGA. The CDR3 runs to 15 residues.

The CDR3 DNA reads TGCGCCAGCAGCTTGGCCGACCCTGGACAGAAATATGGCTACACCTTC. This encodes CASSLADPGQKYGYTF. The V call is TRBV5-1, the J call TRBJ1-2; D might be TRBD1 (6 bases). This CDR3 has 16 residues. V dropped 0 bases and J dropped 5 bases, with 17 bases sitting between them. Germline lookup yields CDR1 SGHRS and CDR2 YFSETQ.

The CDR3 DNA follows: TGTGCCAGCAGCCCTACAGGGGGGTTAATGAACACTGAAGCTTTCTTT. Translating gives CASSPTGGLMNTEAFF. The rearrangement joins TRBV6-2 or TRBV6-3 to TRBJ1-1; 8 nucleotides align to TRBD1. The CDR3 loop spans 16 amino acids. Germline assignment: CDR1 MNHEY and CDR2 SVGEGT. V shed 6 bases, J shed 0 bases, and the junction held 9 bases outside the gene matches.

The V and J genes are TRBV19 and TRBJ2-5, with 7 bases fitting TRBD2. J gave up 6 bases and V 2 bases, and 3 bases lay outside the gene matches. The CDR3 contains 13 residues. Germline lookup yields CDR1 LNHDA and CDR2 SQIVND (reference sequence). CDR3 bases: TGTGCCAGTAGTATAACGGGAGGAAAGACCCAGTACTTC. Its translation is CASSITGGKTQYF. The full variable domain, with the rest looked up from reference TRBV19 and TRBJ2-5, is DGGITQSPKYLFRKEGQNVTLSCEQNLNHDAMYWYRQDPGQGLRLIYYSQIVNDFQKGDIAEGYSVSREKKESFPLTVTSAQKNPTAFYLCASSITGGKTQYFGPGTRLLVL.

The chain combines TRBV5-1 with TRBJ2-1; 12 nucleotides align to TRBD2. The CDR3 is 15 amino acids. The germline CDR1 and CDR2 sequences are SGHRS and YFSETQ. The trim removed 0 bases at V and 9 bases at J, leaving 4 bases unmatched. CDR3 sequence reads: CASSLAASGGGEQFF. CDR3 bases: TGCGCCAGCAGCTTGGCTGCTAGCGGGGGGGGTGAGCAGTTCTTC. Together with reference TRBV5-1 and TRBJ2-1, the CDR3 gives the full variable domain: KAGVTQTPRYLIKTRGQQVTLSCSPISGHRSVSWYQQTPGQGLQFLFEYFSETQRNKGNFPGRFSGRQFSNSRSEMNVSTLELGDSALYLCASSLAASGGGEQFFGPGTRLTVL.

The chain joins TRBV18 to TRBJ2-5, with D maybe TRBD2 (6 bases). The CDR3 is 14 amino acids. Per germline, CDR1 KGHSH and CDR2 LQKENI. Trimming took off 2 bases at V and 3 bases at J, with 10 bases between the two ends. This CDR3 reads CASSPGTLKETQYF. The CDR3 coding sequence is TGTGCCAGCTCACCAGGGACTTTAAAAGAGACCCAGTACTTC.

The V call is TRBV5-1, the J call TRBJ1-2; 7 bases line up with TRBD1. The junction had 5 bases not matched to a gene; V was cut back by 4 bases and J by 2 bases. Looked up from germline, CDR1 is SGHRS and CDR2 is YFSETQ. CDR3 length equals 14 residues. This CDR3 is CASSRQGQNYGYTF. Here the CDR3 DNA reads TGCGCCAGCAGCCGACAGGGACAGAACTATGGCTACACCTTC.

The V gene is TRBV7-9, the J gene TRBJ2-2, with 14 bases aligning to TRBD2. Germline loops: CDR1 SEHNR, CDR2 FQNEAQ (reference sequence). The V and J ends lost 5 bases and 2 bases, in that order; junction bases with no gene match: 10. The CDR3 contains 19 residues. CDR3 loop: CASSRKVGTSGSNTGELFF. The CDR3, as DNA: TGTGCCAGCAGCCGCAAGGTCGGGACTAGCGGGAGTAACACCGGGGAGCTGTTTTTT.

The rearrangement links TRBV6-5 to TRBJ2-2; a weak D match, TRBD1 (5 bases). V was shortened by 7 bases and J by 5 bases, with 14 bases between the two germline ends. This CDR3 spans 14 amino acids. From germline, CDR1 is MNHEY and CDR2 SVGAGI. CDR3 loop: CASTGLVGTGELFF. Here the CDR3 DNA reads TGTGCCAGCACAGGGCTTGTGGGAACCGGGGAGCTGTTTTTT.